The T cell receptor (beta chain) under discussion was sequenced for a study of cytomegalovirus exposure and HLA in healthy donors. Trimming removed 5 bases from V and 4 bases from J; junction bases left unmatched: 10. CDR3 length: 16 amino acids. Germline V gives CDR1 SGHVS, CDR2 FQNEAQ. The PCR ran on 60 Vbeta and 13 Jbeta primers. Sequencing was performed with immunoSEQ multiplex PCR; in TCRdb, only in-frame clones are kept and a portion is missing. The data hold about 200,000 clones, with around 75% observed a single time. Source material: PBMCs. The chain recombines TRBV7-8 with TRBJ2-2, with 7 bases fitting TRBD1. The receptor was derived from a woman aged 25 to 39 in good health and CMV-seronegative. The CDR3 nucleotides read TGTGCCAGCAGCCATTACAGGGGAATAATCACCGGGGAGCTGTTTTTT. It translates to CASSHYRGIITGELFF. Together with reference TRBV7-8 and TRBJ2-2, the CDR3 gives the full variable domain: GAGVSQSPRYKVAKRGQDVALRCDPISGHVSLFWYQQALGQGPEFLTYFQNEAQLDKSGLPSDRFFAERPEGSVSTLKIQRTQQEDSAVYLCASSHYRGIITGELFFGEGSRLTVL.